This paragraph covers one T cell receptor beta chain sequence. The target antigen is unknown. Barcoded TCR alpha and TCR beta cDNA libraries with UMIs came from 5'RACE using constant-segment primers. MiXCR, applied by TCRdb to the 5' RACE reads, yields one record per CDR3 protein. The sample shows 150,000 to 200,000 distinct CDR3 sequences, under 14% of them seen only once. Germline V gene sequence: CDR1 SGHKS, CDR2 YYEKEE (reference sequence). Trimming took 1 base from V and 1 from J, leaving 5 bases between them. The CDR3 is 13 amino acids. The record originates from a study of T-cell memory formation after mild COVID-19. Background on the study: TCR clustering was largely donor specific. Study-wide findings and caveats: Some clones that responded turned up in pre-infection memory, which suggests that cross-reactive memory joined in.

This clonotype was obtained from a man younger than 35 who had mild COVID-19 (a few samples of this study predate the infection). Cell type and time point are not known. Input material: PBMCs or a T cell subset sorted from them (not recorded which). The chain uses TRBV5-5 and TRBJ1-1; D uncertain. The CDR3 spells CASSLTPNTEAFF. The DNA for the CDR3 is TGTGCCAGCAGCTTGACCCCGAACACTGAAGCTTTCTTT.